A selection of T cell receptor beta chains follows, all from one sample in a study of OX40 agonist ivuxolimab in advanced cancers. Measured with immunoSEQ multiplex PCR; TCRdb has only the in-frame clones, and not every one. The sample consists of 75,000 to 100,000 clones, 85% to 90% of them appearing once. Source: CD4+ or CD8+ T cells sorted from blood, taken in a trial of the OX40 agonist ivuxolimab. The receptors here all came from an adult with an advanced solid tumor such as melanoma, head and neck, liver or kidney cancer. Both conserved end residues are part of each CDR3. The D gene is left open where the match is weak. Clone size is stated in some rows and not others, as once, few, many or a class when expanded.

j_call d_call clone_size v_call cdr3_aa cdr3_nt
TRBJ2-3 - - TRBV5-8 CASSFPSSSGVSTDTQYF TGTGCCAGCAGCTTTCCCTCGTCCTCGGGGGTTAGCACAGATACGCAGTATTTT
TRBJ2-2 TRBD1 - TRBV19 CASSNRGLDTGELFF TGTGCCAGTAGTAACAGGGGGCTCGACACCGGGGAGCTGTTTTTT
TRBJ1-5 - - TRBV4-1 CASSRGQAGNQPQHF TGCGCCAGCAGCCGGGGCCAGGCCGGCAATCAGCCCCAGCATTTT
TRBJ1-2 TRBD1 - TRBV6-5 CASSSPGQGPYGYTF TGTGCCAGCAGTTCGCCGGGACAGGGACCCTATGGCTACACCTTC
TRBJ2-5 TRBD2 once TRBV5-1 CASSLGQLAEQETQYF TGCGCCAGCAGCTTGGGGCAGCTAGCGGAGCAAGAGACCCAGTACTTC
TRBJ2-7 TRBD1 - TRBV11-3 CASSLRGGTGTYEQYF TGTGCCAGCAGCCTTAGGGGGGGGACAGGGACCTACGAGCAGTACTTC
TRBJ1-1 - - TRBV27 CASSRRGRSALNTEAFF TGTGCCAGCTCCCGCCGGGGCCGCTCCGCTCTGAACACTGAAGCTTTCTTT
TRBJ2-5 - - TRBV9 CASFPPQYQETQYF TGTGCCAGCTTCCCACCGCAGTACCAAGAGACCCAGTACTTC
TRBJ2-1 TRBD1 few TRBV19 CASSIIGTAYNEQFF TGTGCCAGTAGTATCATTGGGACAGCCTACAATGAGCAGTTCTTC
TRBJ2-4 - - TRBV6-6 CASSPRAQLAKNIQYF TGTGCCAGCAGTCCTAGGGCACAGCTAGCCAAAAACATTCAGTACTTC
TRBJ1-2 TRBD1 - TRBV2 CASRGQGLHGYTF TGTGCCAGCAGAGGACAGGGGCTCCATGGCTACACCTTC
TRBJ2-4 - - TRBV30 CAWSLGQNIQYF TGTGCCTGGAGTCTTGGGCAAAACATTCAGTACTTC
TRBJ2-1 TRBD2 - TRBV9 CASSLTVAGNEQFF TGTGCCAGCAGTTTGACGGTAGCGGGCAATGAGCAGTTCTTC
TRBJ2-5 TRBD2 - TRBV9 CASSAVAGGGETQYF TGTGCCAGCAGCGCCGTAGCGGGAGGGGGGGAGACCCAGTACTTC
TRBJ1-5 - once TRBV5-1 CASSKNRGGGQPQHF TGCGCCAGCAGCAAGAACCGAGGGGGAGGTCAGCCCCAGCATTTT
TRBJ2-5 - - TRBV5-6 CASSFDRRETQYF TGTGCCAGCAGTTTCGACAGGCGAGAGACCCAGTACTTC
TRBJ2-3 - - TRBV9 CASSRVSGWTDTQYF TGTGCCAGCAGCCGGGTTAGCGGTTGGACAGATACGCAGTATTTT
TRBJ2-6 - - TRBV29-1 CSVSQGRGVGANVLTF TGCAGCGTTAGTCAGGGTAGAGGAGTTGGGGCCAACGTCCTGACTTTC
TRBJ2-5 TRBD2 - TRBV19 CASSHRPSGRLETQYF TGTGCCAGTAGCCACCGTCCTAGCGGGAGGCTAGAGACCCAGTACTTC
TRBJ1-1 - - TRBV30 CAWSVRDGTEAFF TGTGCCTGGAGTGTTCGGGATGGCACTGAAGCTTTCTTT
TRBJ2-5 - - TRBV30 CAWRDYAIGTQYF TGTGCCTGGAGGGACTACGCAATAGGGACCCAGTACTTC
TRBJ2-1 TRBD2 - TRBV7-8 CASSRGLAGGSNEQFF TGTGCCAGCAGCCGAGGACTAGCTGGAGGCAGCAATGAGCAGTTCTTC
TRBJ2-2 TRBD2 - TRBV2 CASSDKLAGGNWGGELFF TGTGCCAGCAGTGACAAATTAGCGGGAGGGAATTGGGGCGGGGAGCTGTTTTTT
TRBJ2-3 TRBD2 - TRBV5-6 CASSLYQRGTDTQYF TGTGCCAGCAGCTTATATCAGCGGGGGACAGATACGCAGTATTTT
TRBJ2-5 - - TRBV6-6 CASSGGTISETQYF TGTGCCAGCAGTGGGGGGACGATATCAGAGACCCAGTACTTC
TRBJ2-7 - - TRBV2 CASSTGAGYEQYF TGTGCCAGCAGTACCGGGGCTGGCTACGAGCAGTACTTC
TRBJ2-7 TRBD2 - TRBV7-2 CASKLAGDQSYEQYF TGTGCCAGCAAGCTGGCGGGAGACCAGTCCTACGAGCAGTACTTC
TRBJ2-3 TRBD2 - TRBV10-3 CATQRLAGPITDTQYF TGTGCCACTCAGCGCCTAGCGGGACCCATAACAGATACGCAGTATTTT
TRBJ2-1 - - TRBV28 CASLEKDNEQFF TGTGCCAGCTTAGAAAAGGACAATGAGCAGTTCTTC
TRBJ1-2 TRBD1 - TRBV28 CASSLGQGAGGYTF TGTGCCAGCAGTCTCGGACAGGGGGCGGGCGGCTACACCTTC
TRBJ2-2 - - TRBV2 CASIADNTGELFF TGTGCCAGCATAGCGGACAACACCGGGGAGCTGTTTTTT
TRBJ1-1 - - TRBV7-2 CASSPDRQNTEAFF TGTGCCAGCAGCCCTGACAGACAGAACACTGAAGCTTTCTTT
TRBJ1-3 - - TRBV9 CASSGGMENTIYF TGTGCCAGCAGCGGGGGGATGGAAAACACCATATATTTT
TRBJ1-4 TRBD1 - TRBV6-6 CASNLSGTGEKLFF TGTGCCAGCAACCTATCGGGGACAGGAGAAAAACTGTTTTTT
TRBJ1-1 - - TRBV5-1 CASSLQPQGSGTEAFF TGCGCCAGCAGCTTACAACCACAGGGAAGTGGTACTGAAGCTTTCTTT
TRBJ1-4 - - TRBV2 CASRGMGTNEKLFF TGTGCCAGCAGGGGGATGGGAACTAATGAAAAACTGTTTTTT
TRBJ2-7 TRBD2 - TRBV11-2 CASSFGTTYSYEQYF TGTGCCAGCAGCTTTGGGACTACTTACTCCTACGAGCAGTACTTC
TRBJ2-1 - - TRBV10-3 CAISESAGRWNEQFF TGTGCCATCAGTGAGTCAGCGGGCAGGTGGAATGAGCAGTTCTTC
TRBJ1-2 TRBD1 once TRBV7-2 CASSLVLPGGGYGYTF TGTGCCAGCAGCTTAGTTTTGCCAGGGGGAGGCTATGGCTACACCTTC
TRBJ1-1 - - TRBV6-1 CASSQWARENTEAFF TGTGCCAGCAGCCAGTGGGCCAGGGAGAACACTGAAGCTTTCTTT